The rows below give T cell receptor beta chains drawn from one sample of a study of neurological immune-mediated disorders. TCRdb passed the 5' RACE reads through MiXCR, listing each CDR3 protein once. The sample has tens of thousands of distinct CDR3 sequences, 4.3% seen once. The specimen sequenced was PBMCs. These receptor sequences come from a woman aged 55-70 years with multiple sclerosis. Both conserved end residues are part of each CDR3. Fields, in order: V gene, CDR3 protein.

V gene: TRBV5-1
CDR3 protein: CASSLGQGVSYEQYF

V gene: TRBV5-4
CDR3 protein: CASSLVGAGSTDTQYF

V gene: TRBV24-1
CDR3 protein: CATSLGLNEQFF

V gene: TRBV20-1
CDR3 protein: CSAPGTGVSTDTQYF

V gene: TRBV20-1
CDR3 protein: CSARLATQYF

V gene: TRBV20-1
CDR3 protein: CSARDRGALRTDTQYF

V gene: TRBV5-1
CDR3 protein: CASSLAPGNYEQYF

V gene: TRBV7-9
CDR3 protein: CASSPDRAYGYTF

V gene: TRBV9
CDR3 protein: CASSVGGVADTQYF

V gene: TRBV20-1
CDR3 protein: CSAIPRGTSPLHF

V gene: TRBV6-5
CDR3 protein: CASSYDLSYEQYF

V gene: TRBV3-1
CDR3 protein: CASNFREGARSEAFF

V gene: TRBV4-2
CDR3 protein: CASSYDRDHTEAFF

V gene: TRBV7-6
CDR3 protein: CASSFRQGTYEQYF

V gene: TRBV20-1
CDR3 protein: CSARDLSTGGTGELFF

V gene: TRBV9
CDR3 protein: CASSVGGGGATGELFF

V gene: TRBV5-1
CDR3 protein: CASSPGLAGQNEQFF

V gene: TRBV5-1
CDR3 protein: CASTNVAGVNTGELFF

V gene: TRBV6-5
CDR3 protein: CASSYSDRGTNEQFF

V gene: TRBV28
CDR3 protein: CASSPQGAPATNEKLFF

V gene: TRBV3-1
CDR3 protein: CASSPRTGSNYGYTF

V gene: TRBV4-1
CDR3 protein: CASSHLVGPYNEQFF

V gene: TRBV7-2
CDR3 protein: CASSLDNRGAYGYTF

V gene: TRBV20-1
CDR3 protein: CSARDLGTGYTGELFF

V gene: TRBV7-2
CDR3 protein: CASSLAGRGPPYEQYF

V gene: TRBV5-1
CDR3 protein: CASSLDPGRVTEAFF

V gene: TRBV27
CDR3 protein: CASSLNGELFF

V gene: TRBV6-5
CDR3 protein: CASSYFGGTNTEAFF

V gene: TRBV10-2
CDR3 protein: CASSPIQGAGQPQHF

V gene: TRBV20-1
CDR3 protein: CSARDLQGINEQFF

V gene: TRBV28
CDR3 protein: CASSYQTGGGNEKLFF

V gene: TRBV27
CDR3 protein: CASSPHRHTQYF

V gene: TRBV20-1
CDR3 protein: CSAESPGTSGGYNEQFF

V gene: TRBV7-6
CDR3 protein: CASTLAASGGAQETQYF

V gene: TRBV3-1
CDR3 protein: CASSQGAQGYYGYTF

V gene: TRBV5-1
CDR3 protein: CASSLEGGAGNEKLFF

V gene: TRBV6-6
CDR3 protein: CASRDGPGKNNEQFF

V gene: TRBV29-1
CDR3 protein: CSASGYNTEAFF

V gene: TRBV3-1
CDR3 protein: CASRLKNRGGTREEYF

V gene: TRBV5-1
CDR3 protein: CASSQTGTSGGNEQFF

V gene: TRBV6-2/TRBV6-3
CDR3 protein: CASSPNRNSPLHF

V gene: TRBV5-8
CDR3 protein: CASSPAPVRGNIQYF

V gene: TRBV6-4
CDR3 protein: CASSGQAAKGIDEQFF

V gene: TRBV5-1
CDR3 protein: CASSLEGRGSDGYTF

V gene: TRBV29-1
CDR3 protein: CSVSVQLAGVYNEQFF